This TCR beta chain was recorded in a study of cytomegalovirus exposure and HLA in healthy donors. A note on this clone: Its antigen remains unknown.

Study-level points and caveats: Most TCR sequences were uncommon, yet certain public TCRs appeared in many donors.

Some clones are missing from TCRdb's copy, which holds only in-frame ones; the method was immunoSEQ multiplex PCR. Here the sample spans some 77,000 clones, around 95% being singletons. Trimming stripped 5 bases from V and 2 bases from J, with 19 bases between. Germline V gene lookup returns CDR1 PRHDT and CDR2 FYEKMQ (reference sequence). CDR3 length: 16 residues. A 120-subject validation cohort, separate from the 666-subject first cohort, supplied the donors. This clonotype was sampled from a man between 18 and 29 years old in good health and CMV-seropositive. Specimen: PBMCs. This sequence joins TRBV13 and TRBJ2-7; tentatively, D is TRBD1 (7 bases). CDR3 loop: CASSPRFAGQTYEQYF. Written as DNA, the CDR3 is TGTGCCAGCAGCCCCCGGTTCGCGGGACAGACCTACGAGCAGTACTTC.